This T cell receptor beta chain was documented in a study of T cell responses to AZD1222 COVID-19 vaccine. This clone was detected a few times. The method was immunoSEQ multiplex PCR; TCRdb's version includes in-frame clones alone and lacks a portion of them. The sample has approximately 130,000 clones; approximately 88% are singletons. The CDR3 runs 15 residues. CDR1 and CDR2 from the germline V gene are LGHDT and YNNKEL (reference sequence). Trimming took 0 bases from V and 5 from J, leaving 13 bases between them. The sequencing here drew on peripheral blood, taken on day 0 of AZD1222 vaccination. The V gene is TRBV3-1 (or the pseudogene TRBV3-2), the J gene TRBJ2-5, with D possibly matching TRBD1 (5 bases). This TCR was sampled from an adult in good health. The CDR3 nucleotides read TGTGCCAGCAGCCAAGATGGAAGGGGCCGGGAGACCCAGTACTTC. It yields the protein CASSQDGRGRETQYF.